This TCR beta chain was sequenced for a study of siplizumab effects on memory and regulatory T cells. This clone ranks as medium-sized. Its antigen is undetermined. Regarding the study as a whole: A mean of approximately 70% of mappable alloreactive CD4+ clones were Treg-derived with siplizumab, compared with 26.9% in controls. It seemed that naive T cells were more diverse than memory cells and were major contributors to the alloresponse.

The table came from immunoSEQ multiplex PCR; TCRdb's copy has only in-frame clones and leaves some out. The sample holds 6,000 or so clones, approximately 34% seen once. Responder and stimulator cells in the mixed lymphocyte reaction were cultured together for approximately 6 days at 37°C. In germline, CDR1 is MNHEY, CDR2 SMNVEV (reference sequence). Trimming pared 5 bases from V and 1 base from J, leaving 14 bases between. This CDR3 comprises 15 residues. This TCR derives from a human donor in good health; the cells came from an allogeneic mixed lymphocyte reaction. This chain links TRBV27 with TRBJ1-1, with a possible D match to TRBD1 (5 bases). Sample: CFSE-low (dividing) CD8+ T cells sorted from an allogeneic mixed lymphocyte reaction. For the CDR3, the DNA is TGTGCCAGCAGTCCATTAGGGACCCAGAACACTGAAGCTTTCTTT. Encoded protein: CASSPLGTQNTEAFF.